Each of the 9 T cell receptor beta chains below was sequenced from the same sample in a study of shared clonotypes between healthy human individuals. Repertoires were generated with immunoSEQ multiplex PCR, while TCRdb's copy carries only in-frame clones and drops some. The table lists 600,000 to 750,000 clones, less than 80% of them singletons. The sample was memory CD4+ T cells sorted from blood. Subset described: CD45RA-negative fraction. The receptors were sampled from a woman in her twenties or thirties in good health.

On this clone: This clone may be a read error of a much larger clone one base away. In the same sample, other DNA sequences code for this CDR3. This chain links TRBV7-2 with TRBJ2-5; D gene uncertain. This CDR3 has 12 residues. Germline CDR1 and CDR2: SGHTA and FQGNSA. V was trimmed by 1 base and J by 2 bases, leaving 2 bases between them. The CDR3 bases are TGTGCCAGCAGCTTAGGTCAAGAGACCCAGTACTTC. As protein: CASSLGQETQYF.

A word on this clone: Since a much larger clone is just one base distant, this may be a read error. The gene calls are TRBV18 and TRBJ2-5; D is unclear. From germline, CDR1 is KGHSH and CDR2 LQKENI. The CDR3 length is 11 residues. V lost 4 bases to trimming and J lost 2 bases, with 2 bases between them. The CDR3 region is CASSRQETQYF. The DNA of the CDR3 is TGTGCCAGCTCACGGCAAGAGACCCAGTACTTC.

Worth noting for this clone: Distinct nucleotide sequences in the sample also encode this CDR3. The V call is TRBV7-9, the J call TRBJ1-1; D not resolved. Germline values: CDR1 SEHNR, CDR2 FQNEAQ (reference sequence). The CDR3 covers 12 residues. The V gene lost 3 bases and the J gene lost 4 bases, with 6 bases spanning the gap. CDR3 sequence reads: CASSLVSTEAFF. CDR3 coding DNA: TGTGCCAGCAGCTTGGTTTCCACTGAAGCTTTCTTT.

A few counts support this clone. Additional DNA sequences in this sample encode the identical CDR3. The CDR3 loop is CASSPGESYEQYF. The CDR3 DNA is TGTGCCAGCTCACCAGGGGAATCCTACGAGCAGTACTTC. This chain connects TRBV18 to TRBJ2-7; D not resolved. Germline loops: CDR1 KGHSH, CDR2 LQKENI. The CDR3 contains 13 residues. Trimming stripped 2 bases from V and 1 base from J, with 6 bases between.

The chain joins TRBV11-2 to TRBJ2-3, with 7 bases fitting TRBD1. J lost 4 bases, V lost 1 base, and 8 bases had no gene match. This CDR3 contains 16 residues. The germline CDR1 and CDR2 sequences are SGHAT and FQNNGV. CDR3 amino acids: CASSLGGGRGADTQYF. CDR3 coding DNA: TGTGCCAGCAGCTTAGGAGGGGGCAGGGGAGCAGATACGCAGTATTTT.

The chain carries TRBV27 and TRBJ2-1, with 7 bases lining up with TRBD1. The J segment lost 11 bases and the V segment lost 4 bases, leaving 8 bases of the junction unmatched. Per the germline V gene, CDR1 is MNHEY and CDR2 is SMNVEV (reference sequence). This CDR3 spans 13 amino acids. The CDR3 here is CASSYQGTVKQFF. The CDR3 DNA is TGTGCCAGCAGTTATCAAGGGACAGTAAAGCAGTTCTTC.

The genes are TRBV28 and TRBJ2-5, with D hard to call. This CDR3 has 14 residues. V lost 3 bases and J 5 bases, leaving 13 bases between the germline ends. Germline lookup yields CDR1 MDHEN and CDR2 SYDVKM. In DNA form, the CDR3 reads TGTGCCAGCAGTTTTGACCCAGCTATGGAGACCCAGTACTTC. Translating gives CASSFDPAMETQYF.

The chain links TRBV7-9 to TRBJ2-7, with TRBD2 identical over 12 bases. This CDR3 has 18 residues. Germline V CDR1 and CDR2: SEHNR, FQNEAQ (reference sequence). J was trimmed by 1 base and V by 5 bases; bases with no gene match: 12. CDR3 region: CASSPPLAGGSRSYEQYF. The CDR3 nucleotides read TGTGCCAGCAGCCCACCTCTAGCGGGAGGGAGTAGGTCCTACGAGCAGTACTTC.

The rearrangement links TRBV6-5 to TRBJ1-1; the match to TRBD1 covers 8 bases. J was trimmed by 4 bases and V by 5 bases; bases with no gene match: 3. Germline V gene data show CDR1 as MNHEY and CDR2 as SVGAGI. This CDR3 is built from 13 residues. The CDR3 DNA is TGTGCCAGCAGTGACAGGGGCGGCACTGAAGCTTTCTTT. Translating it yields CASSDRGGTEAFF.